The clone carrying this T cell receptor (beta chain) ranks as large (0.1 to 1%). The entire patient cohort was treatment-naive prior to thyroid surgery. Source study methods: Clinicopathological groups differed in CDR3, with these differences serving to build a distant-metastasis classifier for papillary thyroid cancer. TCRdb re-called the PCR reads through MiXCR. TCRdb assigned the V and J calls; the authors' analysis was not used. The table records about 16,000 clones, roughly 27% of them present only once. This sample stems from a study of metastatic and nonmetastatic thyroid tumors. Germline lookup yields CDR1 LNHDA and CDR2 SQIVND (reference sequence). The CDR3 loop spans 14 amino acids. V lost 6 bases, J lost 6 bases, and 10 bases stayed unmatched.

The chain combines TRBV19 with TRBJ1-2; TRBD1 matches at 7 bases. Sequenced material: adjacent normal tissue. The origin of this receptor is a female donor with papillary thyroid cancer or a benign thyroid nodule (not recorded which). Some clones in this sample may be carry-over from other donors' samples. CDR3 amino acids: CASRYPGQSHGYTF. CDR3 bases: TGTGCCAGTAGATATCCGGGACAGTCACATGGCTACACCTTC. The entire variable domain, with the rest obtained from reference TRBV19 and TRBJ1-2, is as follows: DGGITQSPKYLFRKEGQNVTLSCEQNLNHDAMYWYRQDPGQGLRLIYYSQIVNDFQKGDIAEGYSVSREKKESFPLTVTSAQKNPTAFYLCASRYPGQSHGYTFGSGTRLTVV.